The 5 T cell receptor beta chains given below trace back to one sample, sequenced in a study of blood T cell repertoires in COVID-19. This table comes from immunoSEQ multiplex PCR, and its TCRdb copy is limited to in-frame clones, with some not included. The sample consists of 110,000 or so clones, roughly 81% of them appearing once. Specimen: peripheral blood. Source of these receptors: a human donor in a cohort sampled during active COVID-19.

The CDR3 reads CASSQGTGFDYGYTF. The CDR3 DNA is TGCGCCAGCAGCCAAGGGACTGGGTTTGACTATGGCTACACCTTC. This sequence joins TRBV4-3 and TRBJ1-2; D gene unclear. The germline CDR1 and CDR2 sequences are LGHNA and YSLEER. The V end lost 1 base, the J end lost 3 bases, and 12 bases lay between the germline ends. The CDR3 sequence is 15 residues long.

The V and J genes are TRBV27 and TRBJ1-4, with 9 bases aligning to TRBD1. The trim removed 5 bases at V and 7 bases at J, leaving 8 bases unmatched. The CDR3 is 15 residues long. The germline V gene encodes CDR1 MNHEY and CDR2 SMNVEV (reference sequence). CDR3 DNA: TGTGCCAGCAGTGTAAACAGGGGGCGGGGTGAAAAACTGTTTTTT. It encodes CASSVNRGRGEKLFF.

This clone was seen once. The chain uses TRBV18 and TRBJ2-7; a possible D gene is TRBD2 (6 bases). Germline values: CDR1 KGHSH, CDR2 LQKENI. CDR3 size: 13 residues. The V gene lost 4 bases and the J gene lost 6 bases, with 13 bases spanning the gap. CDR3 in amino acids: CASSLPGTREQYF. The DNA for the CDR3 is TGTGCCAGCTCACTCCCAGGGACTCGCGAGCAGTACTTC.

In its sample, this clone was seen a few times. V is TRBV6-2 or TRBV6-3 and J is TRBJ1-1; D unresolved. The CDR3 runs 14 residues. Germline V gene sequence: CDR1 MNHEY, CDR2 SVGEGT. Trimming stripped 4 bases from V and 4 bases from J, with 13 bases between. The CDR3 coding sequence is TGTGCCAGCAGTTTACTAGGCCGGAGCACTGAAGCTTTCTTT. Protein product: CASSLLGRSTEAFF.

Remarks on this clone: Germline and junction disagree at one end, which may indicate a read error. This chain uses TRBV7-9 with TRBJ2-3, with a weak D call TRBD1 (6 bases). Germline CDR1 is SEHNR and CDR2 is FQNEAQ (reference sequence). The CDR3 contains 15 residues. DNA of the CDR3: TGTGCCAGCAGCCCTCGACAGGCACACACAAATACGCAGTATTTT. Protein sequence: CASSPRQAHTNTQYF.